Below, 9 T cell receptor beta chains from the same sample are listed, as sequenced in a study of T cell repertoires in cytomegalovirus infection. A single record per CDR3 protein comes from TCRdb applying MiXCR to the reads. The sample has about 460,000 distinct CDR3 sequences; about 11% are singletons. The specimen sequenced was PBMCs. Receptors originate from a human donor in good health (CMV status not recorded). Some clones in this sample may be carry-over from other donors' samples.

This clonotype was counted a few times. The V and J genes are TRBV27 and TRBJ2-1, with TRBD2 identical over 10 bases. The J segment lost 4 bases and the V segment lost 3 bases, leaving 3 bases of the junction unmatched. The CDR3 is 15 amino acids. Germline values: CDR1 MNHEY, CDR2 SMNVEV (reference sequence). DNA of the CDR3: TGTGCCAGCAGTTTGTCTAGCGGGGGATACAATGAGCAGTTCTTC. Its protein product is CASSLSSGGYNEQFF.

This clonotype showed up just a few times. This chain joins TRBV2 and TRBJ2-6; D is possibly TRBD2 (6 bases). V was pared by 5 bases and J by 1 base, with 9 bases between. This CDR3 is 15 amino acids long. CDR1 is SNHLY and CDR2 is FYNNEI in the germline V gene. As DNA, the CDR3 is TGTGCCAGCAGTACCGGGAGTTCTGGGGCCAACGTCCTGACTTTC. It specifies CASSTGSSGANVLTF.

The chain employs TRBV2 and TRBJ2-1; 8 nucleotides match TRBD1. The CDR3 sequence is 16 residues long. V lost 7 bases to trimming and J lost 9 bases; unmatched junction nucleotides: 17. Germline V gene data show CDR1 as SNHLY and CDR2 as FYNNEI. The CDR3 spells CASTRMSGGRWGEQFF. Written as DNA, the CDR3 is TGTGCCAGCACCCGGATGTCAGGGGGCCGATGGGGTGAGCAGTTCTTC.

This sequence joins TRBV5-1 and TRBJ1-1, with 7 bases fitting TRBD1. CDR1 is SGHRS, CDR2 YFSETQ, per germline. The CDR3 runs to 14 residues. J was trimmed by 6 bases and V by 1 base; bases with no gene match: 6. The CDR3 DNA reads TGCGCCAGCAGCTTGACGGGAGGGGGCTCTGAAGCTTTCTTT. Translation gives CASSLTGGGSEAFF.

A few counts support this clonotype. The chain has TRBV6-5 and TRBJ1-2; TRBD1 might be the D (5 bases). V lost 8 bases, J lost 6 bases, and 22 bases lay in between. CDR1 is MNHEY, CDR2 SVGAGI, per germline. CDR3 length: 15 amino acids. The CDR3: CASRTLRGPGHGYTF. In DNA, the CDR3 is TGTGCCAGCCGAACTCTCCGGGGCCCCGGTCATGGCTACACCTTC.

The rearrangement links TRBV5-1 to TRBJ2-7; D tentatively fits TRBD1 or TRBD2 (6 bases each). V lost 3 bases and J 7 bases, leaving 14 bases between the germline ends. Germline V lookup: CDR1 SGHRS, CDR2 YFSETQ. This CDR3 is 13 amino acids long. This CDR3 is CASSWGPEGEQYF. The CDR3 region has the DNA TGCGCCAGCAGCTGGGGGCCGGAGGGGGAGCAGTACTTC. The full variable domain, in which reference TRBV5-1 and TRBJ2-7 provide the parts outside the CDR3, is KAGVTQTPRYLIKTRGQQVTLSCSPISGHRSVSWYQQTPGQGLQFLFEYFSETQRNKGNFPGRFSGRQFSNSRSEMNVSTLELGDSALYLCASSWGPEGEQYFGPGTRLTVT.

In this sample, this clonotype turned up a few times. V and J are TRBV4-1 and TRBJ1-1; D call uncertain. CDR3 length equals 15 residues. Germline V CDR1 and CDR2: MGHRA, YSYEKL. With 0 bases removed from V and 0 bases from J, the gap between germline ends came to 8 bases. DNA for the CDR3: TGCGCCAGCAGCCAAGAGGTTCGGGTGAACACTGAAGCTTTCTTT. It yields the protein CASSQEVRVNTEAFF.

This clonotype was detected ten times or more. This chain connects TRBV3-1 to TRBJ2-2; 11 bases align to TRBD2. Germline assignment: CDR1 LGHDT and CDR2 YNNKEL (reference sequence). V shed 5 bases, J shed 4 bases, and the junction held 3 bases outside the gene matches. This CDR3 comprises 15 residues. In DNA form, the CDR3 reads TGTGCCAGCAGCTCTACTAGCGGGGGCACCGGGGAGCTGTTTTTT. This codes for CASSSTSGGTGELFF.

This clonotype showed up just a few times. The chain carries TRBV5-1 and TRBJ1-3; D is uncertain. Between the trimmed V and J ends, which lost 0 bases and 1 base, there was a span of 8 bases. Germline CDR1 and CDR2: SGHRS and YFSETQ. The CDR3 sequence is 15 residues long. The chain's CDR3 is CASSLEPGSGNTIYF. As DNA, the CDR3 is TGCGCCAGCAGCTTGGAACCAGGATCTGGAAACACCATATATTTT.